This T cell receptor beta chain was sequenced in a study of cytomegalovirus exposure and HLA in healthy donors. Primers for the PCR totalled 60 Vbeta and 13 Jbeta. Here immunoSEQ multiplex PCR was the method, and the copy in TCRdb shows in-frame clones only, minus some. This table holds 90,000 to 100,000 clones, about two thirds found once. V was clipped by 4 bases and J by 8 bases; unmatched bases: 6. This CDR3 region has 14 residues. Germline V gene sequence: CDR1 MNHEY, CDR2 SMNVEV (reference sequence). This chain connects TRBV27 to TRBJ2-4; 9 positions agree with TRBD2. Sequenced input: PBMCs. The TCR sequence derives from a boy younger than 18 in good health and CMV-seropositive. CDR3 residues: CASSSRTSADIQYF. In nucleotides, the CDR3 is TGTGCCAGCAGTTCTCGGACTAGCGCGGACATTCAGTACTTC.